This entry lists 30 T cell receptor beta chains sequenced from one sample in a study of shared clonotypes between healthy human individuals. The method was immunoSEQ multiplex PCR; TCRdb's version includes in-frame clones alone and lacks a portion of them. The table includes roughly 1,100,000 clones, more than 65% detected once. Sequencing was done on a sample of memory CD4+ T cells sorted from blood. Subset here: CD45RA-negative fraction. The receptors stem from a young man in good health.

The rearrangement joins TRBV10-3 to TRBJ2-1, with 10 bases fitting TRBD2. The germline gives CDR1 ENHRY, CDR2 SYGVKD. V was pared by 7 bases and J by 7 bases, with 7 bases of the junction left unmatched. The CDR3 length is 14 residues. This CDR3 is CAITKAGGGNEQFF. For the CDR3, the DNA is TGTGCCATCACCAAAGCGGGAGGGGGGAATGAGCAGTTCTTC.

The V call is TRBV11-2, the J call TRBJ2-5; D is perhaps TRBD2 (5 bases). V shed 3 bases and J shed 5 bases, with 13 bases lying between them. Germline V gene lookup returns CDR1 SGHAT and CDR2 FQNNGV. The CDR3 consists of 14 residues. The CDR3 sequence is CASSFNPRGETQYF. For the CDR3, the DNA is TGTGCCAGCAGCTTTAACCCTCGAGGGGAGACCCAGTACTTC.

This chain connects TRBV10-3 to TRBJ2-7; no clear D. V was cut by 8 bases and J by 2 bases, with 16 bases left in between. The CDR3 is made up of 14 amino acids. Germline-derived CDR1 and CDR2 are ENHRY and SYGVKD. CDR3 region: CAIQPPPPAYEQYF. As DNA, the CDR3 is TGTGCCATCCAACCCCCCCCGCCCGCCTACGAGCAGTACTTC.

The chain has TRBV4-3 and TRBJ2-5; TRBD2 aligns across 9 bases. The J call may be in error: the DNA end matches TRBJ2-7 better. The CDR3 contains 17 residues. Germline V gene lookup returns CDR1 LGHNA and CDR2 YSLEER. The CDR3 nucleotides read TGCGCCAGCAGCCAAGGGGACGCGGGTAGCGGGAGAGACGAGCAGTACTTC. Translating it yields CASSQGDAGSGRDEQYF.

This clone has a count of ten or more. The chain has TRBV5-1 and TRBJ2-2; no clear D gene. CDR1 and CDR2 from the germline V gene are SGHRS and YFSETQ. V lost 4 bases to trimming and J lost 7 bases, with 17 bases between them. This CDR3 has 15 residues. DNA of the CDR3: TGCGCCAGCAGCCCCATTTCAGGACGGAGCGGGGAGCTGTTTTTT. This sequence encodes CASSPISGRSGELFF.

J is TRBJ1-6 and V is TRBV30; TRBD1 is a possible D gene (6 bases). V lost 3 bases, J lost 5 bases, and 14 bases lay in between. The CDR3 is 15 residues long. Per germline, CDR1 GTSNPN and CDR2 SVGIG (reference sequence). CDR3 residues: CAWRPGQRHNSPLHF. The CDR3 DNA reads TGTGCCTGGAGACCGGGACAACGGCATAATTCACCCCTCCACTTT. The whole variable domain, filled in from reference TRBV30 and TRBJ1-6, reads SQTIHQWPATLVQPVGSPLSLECTVEGTSNPNLYWYRQAAGRGLQLLFYSVGIGQISSEVPQNLSASRPQDRQFILSSKKLLLSDSGFYLCAWRPGQRHNSPLHFGNGTRLTVT.

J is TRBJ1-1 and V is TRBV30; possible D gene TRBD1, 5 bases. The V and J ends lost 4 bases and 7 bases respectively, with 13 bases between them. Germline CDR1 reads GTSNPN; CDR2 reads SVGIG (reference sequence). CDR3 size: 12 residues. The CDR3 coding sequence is TGTGCCTGGAAACAAAAGGGGTTTGAAGCTTTCTTT. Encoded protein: CAWKQKGFEAFF.

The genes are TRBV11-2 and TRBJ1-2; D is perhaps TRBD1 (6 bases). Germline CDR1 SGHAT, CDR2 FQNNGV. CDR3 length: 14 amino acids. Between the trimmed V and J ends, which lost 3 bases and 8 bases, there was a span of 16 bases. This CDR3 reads CASSFGNRDGGYTF. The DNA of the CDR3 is TGTGCCAGCAGCTTCGGAAACAGGGATGGAGGCTACACCTTC.

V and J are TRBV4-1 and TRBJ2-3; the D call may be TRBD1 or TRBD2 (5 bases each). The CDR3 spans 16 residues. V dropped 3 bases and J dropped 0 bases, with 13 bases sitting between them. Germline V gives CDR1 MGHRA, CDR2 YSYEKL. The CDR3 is CASSQAGALSTDTQYF. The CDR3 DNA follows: TGCGCCAGCAGCCAGGCCGGGGCGCTCAGCACAGATACGCAGTATTTT.

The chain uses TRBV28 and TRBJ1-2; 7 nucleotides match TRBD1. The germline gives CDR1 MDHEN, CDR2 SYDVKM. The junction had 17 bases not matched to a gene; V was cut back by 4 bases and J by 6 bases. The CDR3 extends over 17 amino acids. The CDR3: CASSSLGRDSTSHGYTF. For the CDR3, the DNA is TGTGCCAGCAGTTCCCTTGGGAGGGACAGTACCTCTCATGGCTACACCTTC.

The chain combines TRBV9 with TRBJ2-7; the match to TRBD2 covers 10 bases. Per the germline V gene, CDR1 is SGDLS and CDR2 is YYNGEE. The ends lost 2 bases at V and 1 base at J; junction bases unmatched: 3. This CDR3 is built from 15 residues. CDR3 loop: CASSVSGGASYEQYF. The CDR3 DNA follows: TGTGCCAGCAGCGTGAGCGGGGGGGCTTCCTACGAGCAGTACTTC.

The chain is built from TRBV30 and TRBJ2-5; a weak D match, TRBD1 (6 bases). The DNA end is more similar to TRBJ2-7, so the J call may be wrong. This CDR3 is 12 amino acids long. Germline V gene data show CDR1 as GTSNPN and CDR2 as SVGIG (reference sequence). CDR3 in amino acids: CAWNRQVYEQYF. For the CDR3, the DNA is TGTGCCTGGAACAGACAGGTTTACGAGCAGTACTTC.

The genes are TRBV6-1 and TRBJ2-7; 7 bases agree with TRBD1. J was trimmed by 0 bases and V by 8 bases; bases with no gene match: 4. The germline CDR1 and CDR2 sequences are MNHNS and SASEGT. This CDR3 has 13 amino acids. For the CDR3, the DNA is TGTGCCAGCCTCGGGACAGACTCCTACGAGCAGTACTTC. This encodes CASLGTDSYEQYF.

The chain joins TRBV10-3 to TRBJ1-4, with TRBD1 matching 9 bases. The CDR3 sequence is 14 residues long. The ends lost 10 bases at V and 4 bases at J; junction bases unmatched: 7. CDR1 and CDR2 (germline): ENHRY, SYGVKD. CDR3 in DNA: TGTGCCACCCGCTCGGGACAGGGTAATGAAAAACTGTTTTTT. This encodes CATRSGQGNEKLFF.

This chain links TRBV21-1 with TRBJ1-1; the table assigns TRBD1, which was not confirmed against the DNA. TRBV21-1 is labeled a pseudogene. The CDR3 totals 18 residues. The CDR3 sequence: CASSKSGHRDRKNTEAFF. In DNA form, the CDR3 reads TGTGCCAGCAGCAAAAGTGGACACCGGGACAGGAAGAACACTGAAGCTTTCTTT.

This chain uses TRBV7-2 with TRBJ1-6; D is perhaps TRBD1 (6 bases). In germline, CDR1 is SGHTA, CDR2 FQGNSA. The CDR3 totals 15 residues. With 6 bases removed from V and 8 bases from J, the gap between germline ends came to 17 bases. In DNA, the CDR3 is TGTGCCAGCAGAAACCAACAGGGAACAGATTCACCCCTCCACTTT. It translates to CASRNQQGTDSPLHF.

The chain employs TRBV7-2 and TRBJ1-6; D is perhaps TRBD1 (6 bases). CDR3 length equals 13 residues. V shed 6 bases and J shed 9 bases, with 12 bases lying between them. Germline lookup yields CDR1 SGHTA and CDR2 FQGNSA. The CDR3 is CASSITGSSPLHF. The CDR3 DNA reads TGTGCCAGCAGTATCACAGGGAGTTCACCCCTCCACTTT.

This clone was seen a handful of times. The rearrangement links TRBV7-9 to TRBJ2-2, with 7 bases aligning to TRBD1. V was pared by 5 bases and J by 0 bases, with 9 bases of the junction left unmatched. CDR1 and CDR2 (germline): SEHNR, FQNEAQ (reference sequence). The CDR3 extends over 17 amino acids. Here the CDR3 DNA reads TGTGCCAGCAGCGTGGACAGGTCACTTTCGAACACCGGGGAGCTGTTTTTT. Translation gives CASSVDRSLSNTGELFF.

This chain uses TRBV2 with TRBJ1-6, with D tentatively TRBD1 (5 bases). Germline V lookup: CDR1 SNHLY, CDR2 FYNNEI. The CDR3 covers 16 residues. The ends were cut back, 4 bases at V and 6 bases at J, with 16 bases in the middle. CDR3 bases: TGTGCCAGCAGTGGAGGTACGGGGGGGGGTAATTCACCCCTCCACTTT. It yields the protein CASSGGTGGGNSPLHF.

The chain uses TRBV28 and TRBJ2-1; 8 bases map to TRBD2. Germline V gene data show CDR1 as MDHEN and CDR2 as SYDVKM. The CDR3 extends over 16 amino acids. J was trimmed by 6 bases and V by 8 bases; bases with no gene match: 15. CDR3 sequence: CASHPPQRGGSNEQFF. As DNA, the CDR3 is TGTGCCAGCCACCCGCCCCAACGGGGGGGATCCAATGAGCAGTTCTTC.

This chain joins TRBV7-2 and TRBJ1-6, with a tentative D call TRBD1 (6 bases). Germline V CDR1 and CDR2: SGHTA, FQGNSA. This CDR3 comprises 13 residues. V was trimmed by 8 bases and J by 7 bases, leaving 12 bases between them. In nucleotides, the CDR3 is TGTGCCAGCCAGGGGTCTACGAATTCACCCCTCCACTTT. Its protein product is CASQGSTNSPLHF.

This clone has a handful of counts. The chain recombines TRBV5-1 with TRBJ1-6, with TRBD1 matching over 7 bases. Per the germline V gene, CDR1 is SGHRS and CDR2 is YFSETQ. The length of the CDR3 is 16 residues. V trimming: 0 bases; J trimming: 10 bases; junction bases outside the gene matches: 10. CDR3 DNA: TGCGCCAGCAGCTTGGATTCCCAGGGGGAAGGGTCACCCCTCCACTTT. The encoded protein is CASSLDSQGEGSPLHF.

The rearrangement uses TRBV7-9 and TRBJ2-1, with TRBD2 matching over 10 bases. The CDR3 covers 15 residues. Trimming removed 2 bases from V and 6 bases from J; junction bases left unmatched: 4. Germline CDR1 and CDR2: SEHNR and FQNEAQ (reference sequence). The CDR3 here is CASSLRTSGANEQFF. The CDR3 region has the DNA TGTGCCAGCAGCTTAAGGACTAGCGGAGCCAATGAGCAGTTCTTC.

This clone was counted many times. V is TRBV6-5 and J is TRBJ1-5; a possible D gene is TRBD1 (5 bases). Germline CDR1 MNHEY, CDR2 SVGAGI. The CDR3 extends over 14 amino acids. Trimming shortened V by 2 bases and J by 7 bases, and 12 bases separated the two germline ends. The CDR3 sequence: CASSYAGWRQPQHF. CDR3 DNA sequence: TGTGCCAGCAGTTACGCAGGGTGGAGACAGCCCCAGCATTTT.

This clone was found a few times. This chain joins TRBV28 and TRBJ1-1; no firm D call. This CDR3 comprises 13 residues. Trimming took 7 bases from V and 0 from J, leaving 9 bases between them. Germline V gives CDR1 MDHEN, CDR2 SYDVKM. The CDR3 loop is CASIDAMNTEAFF. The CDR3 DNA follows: TGTGCCAGCATAGATGCCATGAACACTGAAGCTTTCTTT.

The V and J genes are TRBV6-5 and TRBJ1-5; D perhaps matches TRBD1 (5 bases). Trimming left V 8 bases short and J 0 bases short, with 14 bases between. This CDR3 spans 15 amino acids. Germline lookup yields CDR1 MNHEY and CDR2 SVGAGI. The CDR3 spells CASRRGGDSNQPQHF. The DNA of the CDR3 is TGTGCCAGCCGCCGGGGAGGGGATAGCAATCAGCCCCAGCATTTT.

The CDR3 coding sequence is TGCGCCAGCAGCCCCAGGGGGTTAGACACAGATACGCAGTATTTT. Translating it yields CASSPRGLDTDTQYF. The rearrangement uses TRBV4-3 and TRBJ2-3, with 7 bases fitting TRBD1. This CDR3 is 15 amino acids long. The germline gives CDR1 LGHNA, CDR2 YSLEER. J lost 2 bases, V lost 4 bases, and 6 bases had no gene match.

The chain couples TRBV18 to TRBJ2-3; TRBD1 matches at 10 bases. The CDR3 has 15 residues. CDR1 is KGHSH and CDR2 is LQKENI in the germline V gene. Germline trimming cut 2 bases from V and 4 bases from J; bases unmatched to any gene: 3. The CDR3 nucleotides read TGTGCCAGCTCACCATGGGACAGGGGCGCAGATACGCAGTATTTT. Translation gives CASSPWDRGADTQYF.

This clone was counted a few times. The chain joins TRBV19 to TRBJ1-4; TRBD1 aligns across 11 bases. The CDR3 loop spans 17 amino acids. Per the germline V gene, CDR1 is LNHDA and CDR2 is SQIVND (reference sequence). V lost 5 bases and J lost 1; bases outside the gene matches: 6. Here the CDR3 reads CASSPAGTGGTNEKLFF. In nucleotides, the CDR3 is TGTGCCAGTAGTCCCGCCGGGACAGGGGGAACTAATGAAAAACTGTTTTTT.

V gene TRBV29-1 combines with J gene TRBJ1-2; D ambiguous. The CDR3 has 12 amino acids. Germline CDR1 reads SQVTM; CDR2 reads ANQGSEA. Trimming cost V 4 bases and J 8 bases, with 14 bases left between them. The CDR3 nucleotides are TGCAGCGTTGTCAAGGGTGACGGGGGCTACACCTTC. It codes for CSVVKGDGGYTF. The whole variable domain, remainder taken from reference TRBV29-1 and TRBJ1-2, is SAVISQKPSRDICQRGTSLTIQCQVDSQVTMMFWYRQQPGQSLTLIATANQGSEATYESGFVIDKFPISRPNLTFSTLTVSNMSPEDSSIYLCSVVKGDGGYTFGSGTRLTVV.